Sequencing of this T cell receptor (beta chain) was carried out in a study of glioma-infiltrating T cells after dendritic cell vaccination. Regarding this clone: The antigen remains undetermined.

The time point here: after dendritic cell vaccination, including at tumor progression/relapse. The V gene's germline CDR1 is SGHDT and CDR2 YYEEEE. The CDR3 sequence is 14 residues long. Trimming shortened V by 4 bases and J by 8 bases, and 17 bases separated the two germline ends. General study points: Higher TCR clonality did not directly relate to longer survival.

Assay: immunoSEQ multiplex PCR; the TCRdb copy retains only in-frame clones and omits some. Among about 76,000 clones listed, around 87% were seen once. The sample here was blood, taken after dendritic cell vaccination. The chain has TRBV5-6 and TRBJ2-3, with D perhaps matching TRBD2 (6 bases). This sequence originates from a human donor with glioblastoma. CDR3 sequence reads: CASSPDYIGGTQYF. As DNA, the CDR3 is TGTGCCAGCAGCCCGGACTACATTGGAGGTACGCAGTATTTT. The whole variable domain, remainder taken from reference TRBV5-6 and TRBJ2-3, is DAGVTQSPTHLIKTRGQQVTLRCSPKSGHDTVSWYQQALGQGPQFIFQYYEEEERQRGNFPDRFSGHQFPNYSSELNVNALLLGDSALYLCASSPDYIGGTQYFGPGTRLTVL.